The 18 T cell receptor beta chains reported below all come from one sample, sequenced in a study of OX40 agonist ivuxolimab in advanced cancers. The repertoire was sequenced with immunoSEQ multiplex PCR; TCRdb's copy has only in-frame clones and lacks some. This table holds 60,000 or so clones, less than 90% found once. The specimen was CD4+ or CD8+ T cells sorted from blood, collected in a trial of the OX40 agonist ivuxolimab. These receptors originate from an adult with an advanced solid tumor such as melanoma, head and neck, liver or kidney cancer.

This clone occurred once. Other DNA sequences from this sample encode an identical CDR3 as well. This rearrangement joins TRBV29-1 to TRBJ2-5; TRBD1 matches at 8 bases. J lost 4 bases, V lost 3 bases, and 10 bases had no gene match. The germline V gene encodes CDR1 SQVTM and CDR2 ANQGSEA. CDR3 size: 15 residues. In DNA, the CDR3 is TGCAGCGTTGAGGTCCGGACAGGGTATGCAGAGACCCAGTACTTC. Its protein product is CSVEVRTGYAETQYF.

The table lists this clone with a few counts. The chain couples TRBV28 to TRBJ1-1; 7 bases agree with TRBD1. This CDR3 region has 13 residues. The J segment lost 6 bases and the V segment lost 5 bases, leaving 6 bases of the junction unmatched. CDR1 MDHEN and CDR2 SYDVKM come from the germline V gene. The CDR3 DNA follows: TGTGCCAGCAGTCGGCGACAGGGACCTGAAGCTTTCTTT. This sequence encodes CASSRRQGPEAFF.

This clone appeared a few times. The V gene is TRBV5-4, the J gene TRBJ1-4; 7 nucleotides align to TRBD1. After removal of 4 bases from V and 4 bases from J, the junction contained 13 bases not matched to a gene. Per germline, CDR1 SGHNT and CDR2 YYREEE (reference sequence). The CDR3 consists of 17 residues. This chain's CDR3 is CASSPNTGTALNEKLFF. In DNA, the CDR3 is TGTGCCAGCAGCCCGAACACCGGGACAGCTCTTAATGAAAAACTGTTTTTT. Full variable domain (outside the CDR3, taken from reference TRBV5-4 and TRBJ1-4): ETGVTQSPTHLIKTRGQQVTLRCSSQSGHNTVSWYQQALGQGPQFIFQYYREEENGRGNFPPRFSGLQFPNYSSELNVNALELDDSALYLCASSPNTGTALNEKLFFGSGTQLSVL.

For this clone: The same CDR3 can be traced to other DNA sequences in this sample. This chain links TRBV14 with TRBJ2-3; TRBD2 agrees at 12 bases. The CDR3 sequence is 16 residues long. With 4 bases clipped from V and 1 base from J, the junction kept 3 bases outside the gene matches. Germline-derived CDR1 and CDR2 are SGHDN and FVKESK. CDR3 amino acids: CASSLGLAGGTDTQYF. CDR3 in DNA: TGTGCCAGCAGCCTGGGACTAGCGGGTGGCACAGATACGCAGTATTTT.

The chain is built from TRBV11-2 and TRBJ2-5; 12 bases line up with TRBD2. V lost 0 bases and J lost 3; bases outside the gene matches: 8. Germline V gene data show CDR1 as SGHAT and CDR2 as FQNNGV. The CDR3 sequence is 18 residues long. The CDR3 reads CASSLDERLAGGKETQYF. CDR3 coding DNA: TGTGCCAGCAGCTTAGATGAAAGGCTAGCGGGAGGGAAAGAGACCCAGTACTTC.

J is TRBJ2-4 and V is TRBV7-2; TRBD1 is a possible D gene (6 bases). Trimming left V 1 base short and J 5 bases short, with 12 bases between. The CDR3 length is 15 residues. CDR1 and CDR2 from the germline V gene are SGHTA and FQGNSA. In DNA, the CDR3 is TGTGCCAGCAGCTTAGATAGGGCAGGGGAAAACATTCAGTACTTC. It translates to CASSLDRAGENIQYF.

The rearrangement uses TRBV7-9 and TRBJ1-2; 11 bases match TRBD1. The germline gives CDR1 SEHNR, CDR2 FQNEAQ (reference sequence). The trim removed 5 bases at V and 6 bases at J, leaving 8 bases unmatched. This CDR3 has 15 amino acids. CDR3 amino acids: CASSVRDRGADGYTF. In DNA form, the CDR3 reads TGTGCCAGCAGCGTAAGGGACAGGGGGGCGGATGGCTACACCTTC.

J is TRBJ2-1 and V is TRBV28; D unresolved. With 6 bases removed from V and 1 base from J, the gap between germline ends came to 13 bases. The CDR3 covers 15 residues. Germline CDR1 and CDR2: MDHEN and SYDVKM. The CDR3 region is CASRGYPLSYNEQFF. CDR3 nucleotide sequence: TGTGCCAGCAGGGGCTACCCCCTTTCCTACAATGAGCAGTTCTTC.

This chain connects TRBV30 to TRBJ2-5, with 9 bases lining up with TRBD2. This CDR3 spans 13 amino acids. V lost 2 bases to trimming and J lost 5 bases; unmatched junction nucleotides: 3. Germline assignment: CDR1 GTSNPN and CDR2 SVGIG (reference sequence). CDR3 sequence reads: CAWSLAGWETQYF. The CDR3 nucleotides read TGTGCCTGGAGTCTAGCGGGATGGGAGACCCAGTACTTC.

The chain combines TRBV2 with TRBJ1-2; 10 nucleotides agree with TRBD1. The CDR3 sequence is 14 residues long. Trimming at V came to 7 bases and at J to 8 bases, leaving 10 bases not matched to a gene. Per germline, CDR1 SNHLY and CDR2 FYNNEI. The CDR3 is CASNLLGQGYGYTF. CDR3 coding DNA: TGTGCCAGCAACCTACTGGGACAGGGGTACGGCTACACCTTC.

The V and J genes are TRBV6-6 and TRBJ1-2; 12 bases align to TRBD1. V lost 2 bases, J lost 2 bases, and 3 bases stayed unmatched. The CDR3 is 16 amino acids. Germline loops: CDR1 MNHNY, CDR2 SVGAGI (reference sequence). The CDR3 bases are TGTGCCAGCAGTTACGGGACAGGGGGCGCAAACTATGGCTACACCTTC. This codes for CASSYGTGGANYGYTF.

The rearrangement links TRBV6-5 to TRBJ2-1, with a tentative D call TRBD2 (5 bases). Trimming cost V 7 bases and J 7 bases, with 17 bases left between them. CDR3 length: 14 residues. Germline V gene sequence: CDR1 MNHEY, CDR2 SVGAGI. The CDR3 protein is CASTETARGNEQFF. The CDR3 coding sequence is TGTGCCAGCACCGAGACGGCGAGAGGGAATGAGCAGTTCTTC.

This sequence joins TRBV27 and TRBJ2-6; 8 positions match TRBD1. The V gene's germline CDR1 is MNHEY and CDR2 SMNVEV (reference sequence). The V gene end was trimmed by 2 bases and the J gene end by 0 bases; junction bases not matched to a gene: 9. The CDR3 length is 19 residues. CDR3 amino acids: CASSLRTGGSLSGANVLTF. CDR3 nucleotides: TGTGCCAGCAGTTTACGTACAGGGGGTTCCCTCTCTGGGGCCAACGTCCTGACTTTC.

The chain has TRBV6-5 and TRBJ1-4, with D possibly TRBD1 on 5 matching bases. With 0 bases removed from V and 11 bases from J, the gap between germline ends came to 13 bases. The germline gives CDR1 MNHEY, CDR2 SVGAGI. CDR3 length: 14 amino acids. CDR3 residues: CASSYSNGAVKLFF. The CDR3 region has the DNA TGTGCCAGCAGTTACTCGAACGGGGCGGTGAAACTGTTTTTT.

V is TRBV5-4 and J is TRBJ1-6, with 9 bases matching TRBD1. This CDR3 contains 20 residues. Per germline, CDR1 SGHNT and CDR2 YYREEE (reference sequence). The J segment lost 9 bases and the V segment lost 3 bases, leaving 22 bases of the junction unmatched. CDR3 DNA sequence: TGTGCCAGCAGCTCGTGGCTGGGACAGGGAATTTCTTCGGGGTCTTCACCCCTCCACTTT. Translating it yields CASSSWLGQGISSGSSPLHF.

This clone was seen a handful of times. J is TRBJ2-3 and V is TRBV6-1; D may match TRBD1 or TRBD2 (6 bases each). Trimming pared 6 bases from V and 3 bases from J, leaving 25 bases between. Germline-derived CDR1 and CDR2 are MNHNS and SASEGT. CDR3 size: 18 residues. The CDR3 nucleotides are TGTGCCAGCAGGGAAAAGGGGGGTTGGGGCACTAGGACAGATACGCAGTATTTT. Translated: CASREKGGWGTRTDTQYF.

V is TRBV21-1 and J is TRBJ2-7; TRBD1, the table's D call, lacks a check against the DNA. TRBV21-1 is a known pseudogene. This CDR3 comprises 12 residues. The CDR3 sequence is CASRQGSGEQYF. CDR3 nucleotide sequence: TGTGCCAGCAGACAGGGTTCAGGCGAGCAGTACTTC.

The chain has TRBV27 and TRBJ1-1; tentative D call: TRBD1 (5 bases). V gave up 2 bases and J gave up 4 bases, with 11 bases separating them. Germline V gene lookup returns CDR1 MNHEY and CDR2 SMNVEV (reference sequence). This CDR3 has 14 residues. The CDR3 DNA is TGTGCCAGCAGTTTACTAGTGGGGACCACTGAAGCTTTCTTT. It yields the protein CASSLLVGTTEAFF.